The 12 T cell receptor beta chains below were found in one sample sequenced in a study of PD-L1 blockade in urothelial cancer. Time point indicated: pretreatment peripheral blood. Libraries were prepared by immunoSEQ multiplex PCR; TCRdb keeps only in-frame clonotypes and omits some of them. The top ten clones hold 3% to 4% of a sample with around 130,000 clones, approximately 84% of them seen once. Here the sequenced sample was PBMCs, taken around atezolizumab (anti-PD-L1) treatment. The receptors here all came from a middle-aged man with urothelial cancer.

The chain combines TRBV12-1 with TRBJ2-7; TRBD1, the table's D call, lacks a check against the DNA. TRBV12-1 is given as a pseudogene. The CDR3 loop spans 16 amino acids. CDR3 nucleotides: TGTGCCAGCAGCCCGTACGACAGGGGGCGCTGGTACGAGCAGTACTTC. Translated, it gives CASSPYDRGRWYEQYF.

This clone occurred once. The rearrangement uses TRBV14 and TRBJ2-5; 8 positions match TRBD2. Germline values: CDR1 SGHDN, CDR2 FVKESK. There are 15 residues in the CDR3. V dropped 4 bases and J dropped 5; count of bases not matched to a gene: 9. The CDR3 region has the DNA TGTGCCAGCAGCCCGGTTCGAGCGGGAGTTGAGACCCAGTACTTC. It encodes CASSPVRAGVETQYF.

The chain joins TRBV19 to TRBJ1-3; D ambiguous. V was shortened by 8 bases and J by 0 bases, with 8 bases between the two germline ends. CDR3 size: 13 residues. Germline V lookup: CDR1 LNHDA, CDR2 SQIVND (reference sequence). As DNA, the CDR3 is TGTGCCAGTTCCCTCCGCTCTGGAAACACCATATATTTT. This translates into CASSLRSGNTIYF.

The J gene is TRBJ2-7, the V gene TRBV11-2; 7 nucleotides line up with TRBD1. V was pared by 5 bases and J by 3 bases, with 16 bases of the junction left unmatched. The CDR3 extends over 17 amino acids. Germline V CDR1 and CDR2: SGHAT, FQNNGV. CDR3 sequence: CASSPILTGFFDYEQYF. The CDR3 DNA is TGTGCCAGCAGCCCCATCTTGACAGGGTTTTTCGACTACGAGCAGTACTTC.

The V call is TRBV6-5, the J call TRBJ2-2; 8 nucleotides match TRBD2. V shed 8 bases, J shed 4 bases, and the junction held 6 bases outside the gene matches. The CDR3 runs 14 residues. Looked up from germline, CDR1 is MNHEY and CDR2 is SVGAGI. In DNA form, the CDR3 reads TGTGCCAGCCAACGGGCGGGGGGCACCGGGGAGCTGTTTTTT. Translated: CASQRAGGTGELFF.

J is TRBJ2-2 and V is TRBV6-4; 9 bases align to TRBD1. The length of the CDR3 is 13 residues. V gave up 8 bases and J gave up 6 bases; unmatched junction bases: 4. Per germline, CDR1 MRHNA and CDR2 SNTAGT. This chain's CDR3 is CASRTGEAGELFF. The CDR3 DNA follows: TGTGCCAGCCGGACAGGGGAGGCCGGGGAGCTGTTTTTT.

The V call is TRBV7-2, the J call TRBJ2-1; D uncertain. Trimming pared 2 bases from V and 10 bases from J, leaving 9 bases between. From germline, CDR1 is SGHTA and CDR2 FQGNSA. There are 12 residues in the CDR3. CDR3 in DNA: TGTGCCAGCAGCTTATCCGGTCTGGAGCAGTTCTTC. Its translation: CASSLSGLEQFF.

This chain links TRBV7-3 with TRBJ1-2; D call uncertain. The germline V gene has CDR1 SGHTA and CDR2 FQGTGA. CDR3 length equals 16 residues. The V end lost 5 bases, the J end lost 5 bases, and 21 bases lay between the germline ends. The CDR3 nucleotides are TGTGCCAGCAGCGCCAAAGGGAGGTTCGACGGGTATGGCTACACCTTC. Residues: CASSAKGRFDGYGYTF.

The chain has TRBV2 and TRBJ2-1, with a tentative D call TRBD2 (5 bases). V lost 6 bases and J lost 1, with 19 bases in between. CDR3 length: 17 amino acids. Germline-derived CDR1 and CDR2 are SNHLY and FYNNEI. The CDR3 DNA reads TGTGCCAGCAGGAGGGCGGGTTCTCCAATATCCTACAATGAGCAGTTCTTC. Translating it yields CASRRAGSPISYNEQFF.

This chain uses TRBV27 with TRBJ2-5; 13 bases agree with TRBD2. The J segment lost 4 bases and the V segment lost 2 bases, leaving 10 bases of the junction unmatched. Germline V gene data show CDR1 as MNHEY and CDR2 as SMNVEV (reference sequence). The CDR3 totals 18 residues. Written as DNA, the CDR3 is TGTGCCAGCAGTTTAAACGGACTAGCGGGAGAAGTAAGAGAGACCCAGTACTTC. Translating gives CASSLNGLAGEVRETQYF.

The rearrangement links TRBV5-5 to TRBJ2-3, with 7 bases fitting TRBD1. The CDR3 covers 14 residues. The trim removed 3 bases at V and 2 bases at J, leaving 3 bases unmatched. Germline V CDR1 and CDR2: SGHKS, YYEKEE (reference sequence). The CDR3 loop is CASSSGQNTDTQYF. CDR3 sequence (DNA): TGTGCCAGCAGCTCGGGACAGAACACAGATACGCAGTATTTT. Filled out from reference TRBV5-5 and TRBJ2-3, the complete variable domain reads DAGVTQSPTHLIKTRGQQVTLRCSPISGHKSVSWYQQVLGQGPQFIFQYYEKEERGRGNFPDRFSARQFPNYSSELNVNALLLGDSALYLCASSSGQNTDTQYFGPGTRLTVL.

The CDR3 loop reads CASSPTQSQQFF. The CDR3 DNA reads TGTGCCAGCAGCCCCACCCAGTCCCAGCAGTTCTTC. V gene TRBV7-2 combines with J gene TRBJ2-1, with unresolved D. Germline lookup yields CDR1 SGHTA and CDR2 FQGNSA. The V end lost 5 bases, the J end lost 11 bases, and 13 bases lay between the germline ends. This CDR3 region has 12 residues.